This T cell receptor beta chain was recovered during a study of technical replicates of blood from several donors. Between the trimmed V and J ends, which lost 3 bases and 0 bases, there was a span of 6 bases. The V gene's germline CDR1 is WSHSY and CDR2 SAAADI. This CDR3 spans 14 amino acids. Assay used: immunoSEQ multiplex PCR; TCRdb lists only in-frame clones, some missing. The sample shows approximately 73,000 clones, 92% of them seen only once. Sequencing was performed on T cells isolated from PBMCs. The rearrangement joins TRBV10-2 to TRBJ1-5; D is ambiguous. The clonotype was recovered from a human donor in good health. CDR3: CASSEQNSNQPQHF. CDR3 DNA: TGCGCCAGCAGTGAACAAAATAGCAATCAGCCCCAGCATTTT.